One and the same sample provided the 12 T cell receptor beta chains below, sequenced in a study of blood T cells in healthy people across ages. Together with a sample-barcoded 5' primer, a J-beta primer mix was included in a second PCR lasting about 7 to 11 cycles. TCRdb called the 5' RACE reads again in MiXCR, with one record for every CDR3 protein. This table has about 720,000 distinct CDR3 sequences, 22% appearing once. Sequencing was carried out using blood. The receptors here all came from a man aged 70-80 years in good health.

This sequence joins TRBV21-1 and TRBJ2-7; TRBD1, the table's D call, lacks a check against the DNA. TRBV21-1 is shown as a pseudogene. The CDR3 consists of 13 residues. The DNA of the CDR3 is TGTGCCAGCAGCAAAGACGGGGGCGACGAGCAGTACTTC. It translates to CASSKDGGDEQYF.

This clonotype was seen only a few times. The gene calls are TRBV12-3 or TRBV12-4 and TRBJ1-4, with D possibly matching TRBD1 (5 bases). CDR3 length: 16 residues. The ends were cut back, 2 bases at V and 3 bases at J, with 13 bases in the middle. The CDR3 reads CASSLSGPSPNEKLFF. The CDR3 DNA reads TGTGCCAGCAGTTTATCGGGGCCCTCGCCTAATGAAAAACTGTTTTTT.

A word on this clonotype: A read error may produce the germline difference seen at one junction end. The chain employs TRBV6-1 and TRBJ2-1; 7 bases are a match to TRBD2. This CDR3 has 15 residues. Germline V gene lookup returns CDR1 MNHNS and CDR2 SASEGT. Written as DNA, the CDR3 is TGTGCCAGCCAGAGTCGGGGGGACGGTTACAACGAGCAGTTCTTC. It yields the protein CASQSRGDGYNEQFF.

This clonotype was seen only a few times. The CDR3 region has the DNA TGTGCCAGCAGACCTGGGGAAGTACCTGGGGCCAACGTCCTGACTTTC. This encodes CASRPGEVPGANVLTF. The chain carries TRBV27 and TRBJ2-6; unclear D gene. There are 16 residues in the CDR3. The V end was cut by 6 bases, the J end by 2 bases, with 14 bases between. Germline-derived CDR1 and CDR2 are MNHEY and SMNVEV (reference sequence).

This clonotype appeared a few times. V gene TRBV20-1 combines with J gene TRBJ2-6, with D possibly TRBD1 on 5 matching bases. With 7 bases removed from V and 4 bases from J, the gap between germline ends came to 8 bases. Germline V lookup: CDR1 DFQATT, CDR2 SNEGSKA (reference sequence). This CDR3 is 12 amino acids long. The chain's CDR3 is CSVWGGANVLTF. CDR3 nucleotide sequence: TGCAGTGTGTGGGGCGGGGCCAACGTCCTGACTTTC.

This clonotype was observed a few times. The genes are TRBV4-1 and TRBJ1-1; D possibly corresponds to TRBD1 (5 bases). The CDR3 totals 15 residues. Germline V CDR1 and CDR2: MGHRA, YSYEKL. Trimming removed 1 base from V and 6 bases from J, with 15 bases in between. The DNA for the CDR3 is TGCGCCAGCAGCCAAGTGGGGGACCGGTGGGCTGAAGCTTTCTTT. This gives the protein CASSQVGDRWAEAFF.

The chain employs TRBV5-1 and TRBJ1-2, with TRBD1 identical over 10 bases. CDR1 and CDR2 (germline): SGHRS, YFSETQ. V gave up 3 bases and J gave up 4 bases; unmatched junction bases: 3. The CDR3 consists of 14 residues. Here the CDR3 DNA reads TGCGCCAGCAGCTCCCGGGACAGGGGCTATGGCTACACCTTC. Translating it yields CASSSRDRGYGYTF.

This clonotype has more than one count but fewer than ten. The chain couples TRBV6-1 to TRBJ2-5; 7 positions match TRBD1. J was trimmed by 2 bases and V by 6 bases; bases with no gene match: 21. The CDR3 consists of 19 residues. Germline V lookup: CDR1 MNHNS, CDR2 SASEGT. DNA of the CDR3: TGTGCCAGCAGGGGCTTAGAGGCCCTGGGTACGGACAGGCAAGAGACCCAGTACTTC. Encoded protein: CASRGLEALGTDRQETQYF.

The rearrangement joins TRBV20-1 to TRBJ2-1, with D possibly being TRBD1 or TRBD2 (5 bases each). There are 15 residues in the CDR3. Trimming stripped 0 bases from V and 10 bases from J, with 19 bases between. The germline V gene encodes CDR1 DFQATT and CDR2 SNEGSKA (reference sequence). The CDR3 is CSARDPVEGLGEQFF. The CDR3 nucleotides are TGCAGTGCTAGAGATCCTGTTGAGGGGTTGGGCGAGCAGTTCTTC.

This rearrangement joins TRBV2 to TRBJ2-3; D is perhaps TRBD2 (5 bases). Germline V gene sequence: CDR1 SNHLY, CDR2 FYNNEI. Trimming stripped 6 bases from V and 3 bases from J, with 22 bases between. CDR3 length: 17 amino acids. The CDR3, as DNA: TGTGCCAGCAGCCCTCTCCGGTTTGGGCCGGGGACAGATACGCAGTATTTT. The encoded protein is CASSPLRFGPGTDTQYF.

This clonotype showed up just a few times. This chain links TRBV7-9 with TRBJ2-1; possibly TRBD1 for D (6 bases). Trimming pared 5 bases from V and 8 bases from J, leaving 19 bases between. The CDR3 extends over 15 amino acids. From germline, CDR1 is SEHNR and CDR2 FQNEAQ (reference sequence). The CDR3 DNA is TGTGCCAGCAGCCTAGTCCAGGGGATCTTGGATGAGCAGTTCTTC. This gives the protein CASSLVQGILDEQFF.

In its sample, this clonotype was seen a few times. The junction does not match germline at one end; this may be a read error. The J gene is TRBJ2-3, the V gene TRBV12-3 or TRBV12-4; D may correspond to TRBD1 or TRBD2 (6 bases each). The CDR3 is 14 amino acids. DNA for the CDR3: TGTGCCAGCTGCCCGATGGGGGGCACAGGTACGCAGTATTTT. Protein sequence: CASCPMGGTGTQYF.